This TCR beta chain emerged from a study of blood T cell repertoires in COVID-19. Study in general: T cells, B-cell-depleted T cells, or PBMCs supplied cDNA or gDNA.

The protocol was immunoSEQ multiplex PCR, while the TCRdb copy is restricted to in-frame clones and leaves out a portion. Of approximately 210,000 clones listed, around nine tenths are singletons. With 3 bases removed from V and 3 bases from J, the gap between germline ends came to 6 bases. The V gene's germline CDR1 is LGHNA and CDR2 YSLEER. The CDR3 consists of 13 residues. The rearrangement uses TRBV4-3 and TRBJ2-1; D is undetermined. The sequencing sample was made of peripheral blood. This clonotype originated in a woman between 40 and 55 years old who had recovered from COVID-19. The CDR3 DNA is TGCGCCAGCAGCCAGGCCCTCTACAATGAGCAGTTCTTC. Its protein is CASSQALYNEQFF.